Listed below are T cell receptor beta chains from one sample, sequenced in a study of Graves' ophthalmopathy and Graves' hyperthyroidism. Each CDR3 protein gets one entry after TCRdb re-called the multiplex PCR reads with MiXCR. This sample has 340,000 or so distinct CDR3 sequences, with 15% to 20% found just once. Sequenced sample: peripheral blood. The receptors originated from an adult man with Graves' ophthalmopathy. The CDR3 runs from the conserved cysteine through the conserved F or W. Fields, in order: D gene, V gene, J gene, clone size, CDR3 protein, CDR3 DNA. The D gene is left open where the match is weak. Not every row has a clone size; where given, it reads once, few, many or a size class.

D gene: .
V gene: TRBV28
J gene: TRBJ1-6
clone size: .
CDR3 protein: CASRGGMALHF
CDR3 DNA: TGTGCCAGCCGTGGGGGCATGGCCCTCCACTTT

D gene: TRBD1
V gene: TRBV12-3/TRBV12-4
J gene: TRBJ1-5
clone size: .
CDR3 protein: CASSFGTGRNGQPQHF
CDR3 DNA: TGTGCCAGCAGTTTTGGGACAGGGCGAAACGGTCAGCCCCAGCATTTT

D gene: .
V gene: TRBV11-2
J gene: TRBJ2-7
clone size: many
CDR3 protein: CASTHPGKYEQYF
CDR3 DNA: TGTGCCAGCACCCACCCAGGAAAATACGAGCAGTACTTC

D gene: TRBD2
V gene: TRBV5-1
J gene: TRBJ2-5
clone size: .
CDR3 protein: CASSLLPRGGGSWETQYF
CDR3 DNA: TGCGCCAGCAGCCTCCTCCCGAGGGGCGGGGGATCCTGGGAGACCCAGTACTTC

D gene: .
V gene: TRBV5-1
J gene: TRBJ2-3
clone size: many
CDR3 protein: CASSLESAGDTQYF
CDR3 DNA: TGCGCCAGCAGCTTGGAGAGCGCCGGAGATACGCAGTATTTT

D gene: .
V gene: TRBV12-3/TRBV12-4
J gene: TRBJ1-1
clone size: many
CDR3 protein: CASTPAGVMNTEAFF
CDR3 DNA: TGTGCCAGCACCCCGGCAGGGGTGATGAACACTGAAGCTTTCTTT

D gene: TRBD2
V gene: TRBV28
J gene: TRBJ2-5
clone size: many
CDR3 protein: CASGGLAAVGPFQTQYF
CDR3 DNA: TGTGCCAGCGGGGGACTAGCGGCTGTCGGCCCATTCCAGACCCAGTACTTC

D gene: .
V gene: TRBV5-1
J gene: TRBJ2-3
clone size: many
CDR3 protein: CASSNKDLRHTQYF
CDR3 DNA: TGCGCCAGCAGCAACAAGGACCTAAGGCATACGCAGTATTTT

D gene: .
V gene: TRBV15
J gene: TRBJ2-4
clone size: many
CDR3 protein: CATSRDDFDIQYF
CDR3 DNA: TGTGCCACCAGCAGAGATGATTTTGACATTCAGTACTTC

D gene: .
V gene: TRBV12-3/TRBV12-4
J gene: TRBJ1-3
clone size: many
CDR3 protein: CASSSPFPASGNTIYF
CDR3 DNA: TGTGCCAGCAGCTCTCCCTTCCCCGCCTCTGGAAACACCATATATTTT

D gene: .
V gene: TRBV7-9
J gene: TRBJ2-2
clone size: many
CDR3 protein: CASSYIRYNTGELFF
CDR3 DNA: TGTGCCAGCAGCTACATACGGTACAACACCGGGGAGCTGTTTTTT

D gene: TRBD1
V gene: TRBV18
J gene: TRBJ2-4
clone size: few
CDR3 protein: CASSRDRANIQYF
CDR3 DNA: TGTGCCAGCTCCCGGGACAGGGCTAACATTCAGTACTTC

D gene: .
V gene: TRBV6-5
J gene: TRBJ1-1
clone size: many
CDR3 protein: CASSYSGQMNTEAFF
CDR3 DNA: TGTGCCAGCAGTTACTCTGGACAGATGAACACTGAAGCTTTCTTT

D gene: TRBD1
V gene: TRBV5-1
J gene: TRBJ1-1
clone size: many
CDR3 protein: CSSTGQEDTEAFF
CDR3 DNA: TGCTCTTCGACGGGACAGGAGGACACTGAAGCTTTCTTT

D gene: .
V gene: TRBV9
J gene: TRBJ2-7
clone size: many
CDR3 protein: CASSVVPDFYEQYF
CDR3 DNA: TGTGCCAGCAGCGTAGTTCCGGACTTCTACGAGCAGTACTTC

D gene: .
V gene: TRBV6-2/TRBV6-3
J gene: TRBJ1-2
clone size: .
CDR3 protein: CASTLGVYYGYTF
CDR3 DNA: TGTGCCAGCACCCTGGGCGTCTACTATGGCTACACCTTC

D gene: .
V gene: TRBV15
J gene: TRBJ1-2
clone size: many
CDR3 protein: CATSPYGTGPNYGYTF
CDR3 DNA: TGTGCCACCAGCCCTTATGGGACGGGACCTAACTATGGCTACACCTTC

D gene: .
V gene: TRBV6-2/TRBV6-3
J gene: TRBJ2-5
clone size: .
CDR3 protein: CASSSDLARETQYF
CDR3 DNA: TGTGCCAGCTCCTCGGACCTAGCCCGGGAGACCCAGTACTTC

D gene: .
V gene: TRBV12-3/TRBV12-4
J gene: TRBJ1-3
clone size: many
CDR3 protein: CASSTGIVPVGNTIYF
CDR3 DNA: TGTGCCAGCAGCACCGGTATAGTTCCTGTTGGAAACACCATATATTTT

D gene: .
V gene: TRBV11-2
J gene: TRBJ2-7
clone size: many
CDR3 protein: CASSLEYSTYEQYF
CDR3 DNA: TGTGCCAGCAGCTTAGAATACAGTACCTACGAGCAGTACTTC